The source of this T cell receptor beta chain is a study of CD8+ T cells in alopecia areata. Study results and caveats: Having one nonresponder leaves uncertain how baseline CD8+ expansion relates to response. Resident alphabeta T-cell populations of normal skin are likewise subject to sequencing in scalp samples. Tofacitinib yielded significantly lower scalp clonality and fewer expanded CD8+ clones among the top 100.

This clone was counted only a few times. No antigen is known for it. Following RNA extraction, reverse transcription yielded cDNA that acted as the sequencing template. Repertoires were generated with immunoSEQ multiplex PCR, while TCRdb's copy carries only in-frame clones and drops some. The repertoire holds fewer than 250,000 clones, with 35% to 45% as singletons. The CDR3 runs to 14 residues. Trimming took 1 base from V and 6 from J; bases not matched to a gene: 6. CDR1 and CDR2 (germline): MGHRA, YSYEKL. Regarding treatment: oral pan-JAK inhibitor, 5-10 mg twice daily. Samples from alopecia areata patients were lesional scalp punch biopsies and peripheral blood.

The sequencing here drew on CD4+ T cells sorted from blood, taken at approximately week 30, from a patient treated with tofacitinib. The source is a human donor with alopecia areata. The chain has TRBV4-1 and TRBJ2-7; 7 bases are shared with TRBD2. CDR3 in amino acids: CASSQVIAGPEQYF. Here the CDR3 DNA reads TGCGCCAGCAGCCAAGTGATAGCGGGCCCCGAGCAGTACTTC.